This T cell receptor (beta chain) comes out of a study of blood T cell repertoires in COVID-19. Study summary: Donors in the United States, Italy and Spain gave samples during acute or convalescent COVID-19.

Individuals drawn from around 25 US areas were roughly 18 to 95 years old. Participants had their cohort set by participant-reported clinical history. In the authors' methods: Amplification of reference gene primers was used by the study to estimate nucleated cell counts. Sequencing used immunoSEQ multiplex PCR; TCRdb keeps in-frame clones, though not all of them. The V and J calls and clone size are taken from that table; D and trimming were inferred from the DNA. The sample records about 250,000 clones, over 75% being singletons. The CDR3 extends over 15 amino acids. The TCR was taken from a woman aged 50 to 60 with acute COVID-19. The chain is built from TRBV21-1 and TRBJ1-2; no DNA check was done on the table's D call, TRBD1. TRBV21-1 is tagged as a pseudogene. Sequencing used PBMCs or T cells enriched from blood (not recorded which). The CDR3 reads CASSSIVRQGAGYTF. The DNA of the CDR3 is TGTGCCAGCAGCTCCATAGTCCGGCAGGGGGCTGGCTACACCTTC.